A few counts support the clone carrying this TCR beta chain. These data come from a study of blood T cell repertoires in COVID-19. Between the trimmed V and J ends, which lost 4 bases and 7 bases, there was a span of 13 bases. The V gene's germline CDR1 is MGHDK and CDR2 SYGVNS. The CDR3 sequence is 13 residues long. Libraries were prepared by immunoSEQ multiplex PCR; TCRdb keeps only in-frame clonotypes and omits some of them. The data hold fewer than 250,000 clones, with about 83% observed a single time. The source is a man in his forties or fifties with acute or convalescent COVID-19. The rearrangement joins TRBV25-1 to TRBJ1-1, with D possibly matching TRBD1 (5 bases). Source material: peripheral blood. For the CDR3, the DNA is TGTGCCAGCAGTGTCCCCCCAAGGGGTGAAGCTTTCTTT. Translation gives CASSVPPRGEAFF.